This passage covers 18 T cell receptor beta chains from one sample sequenced in a study of blood T cell repertoires in COVID-19 (dated by TCRdb to about 2020). The library was generated by the immunoSEQ multiplex PCR assay. This is the immuneACCESS table as TCRdb keeps it, with only in-frame sequences that have V and J called. A part of the clones is gone; compared with another copy, unresolved V genes explain less than half, and the rest is unexplained. Recorded for this sample are about 95,000 clones; around nine tenths of them occurred a single time. The top ten hold 4.5% to 5.5% of the sample. The sequenced sample consisted of peripheral blood. All receptors derive from a man in his sixties with COVID-19, enrolled during active disease.

The chain carries TRBV12-5 and TRBJ2-2, with TRBD1 matching over 7 bases. After removal of 5 bases from V and 4 bases from J, the junction contained 7 bases not matched to a gene. The germline gives CDR1 LGHNT, CDR2 FRNRAP. CDR3 size: 15 residues. The CDR3 region is CASGPRGGFTGELFF. In nucleotides, the CDR3 is TGTGCTAGTGGTCCCCGAGGGGGCTTCACCGGGGAGCTGTTTTTT. The full variable domain, completed using reference TRBV12-5 and TRBJ2-2, is DARVTQTPRHKVTEMGQEVTMRCQPILGHNTVFWYRQTMMQGLELLAYFRNRAPLDDSGMPKDRFSAEMPDATLATLKIQPSEPRDSAVYFCASGPRGGFTGELFFGEGSRLTVL.

This rearrangement joins TRBV24-1 to TRBJ2-1; D call uncertain. The CDR3 has 12 residues. The ends were cut back, 3 bases at V and 6 bases at J, with 5 bases in the middle. Per the germline V gene, CDR1 is KGHDR and CDR2 is SFDVKD. The CDR3 sequence: CATSDVSNEQFF. CDR3 DNA: TGTGCCACCAGTGATGTCAGCAATGAGCAGTTCTTC.

The chain joins TRBV7-8 to TRBJ2-7; possibly TRBD2 for D (6 bases). The CDR3 contains 15 residues. V was trimmed by 1 base and J by 2 bases, leaving 12 bases between them. The germline CDR1 and CDR2 sequences are SGHVS and FQNEAQ. This CDR3 reads CASSLDAGRPYEQYF. The CDR3 DNA reads TGTGCCAGCAGCTTAGATGCGGGACGGCCCTACGAGCAGTACTTC.

V is TRBV6-2 or TRBV6-3 and J is TRBJ2-7; TRBD1 matches at 7 bases. Looked up from germline, CDR1 is MNHEY and CDR2 is SVGEGT. Losses at the gene ends were 2 bases for V and 2 bases for J; bases not matched to a gene: 3. This CDR3 contains 14 residues. The CDR3, as DNA: TGTGCCAGCAGTTACACGACAGGGCCCTACGAGCAGTACTTC. Protein: CASSYTTGPYEQYF.

The chain joins TRBV11-3 to TRBJ2-5, with 7 bases matching TRBD1. Germline lookup yields CDR1 SGHNT and CDR2 YENEEA. The CDR3 contains 15 residues. V gave up 5 bases and J gave up 2 bases; unmatched junction bases: 8. For the CDR3, the DNA is TGTGCCAGCAGCCTCTCCAGACAGGGACAAGAGACCCAGTACTTC. The encoded protein is CASSLSRQGQETQYF.

The chain combines TRBV2 with TRBJ1-1, with TRBD1 as a possible D gene (5 bases). This CDR3 region has 13 residues. V lost 8 bases, J lost 0 bases, and 10 bases lay in between. Germline CDR1 reads SNHLY; CDR2 reads FYNNEI. The CDR3, as DNA: TGTGCCAGCGGGGCACAAGTGAACACTGAAGCTTTCTTT. Translation: CASGAQVNTEAFF.

The V call is TRBV5-1, the J call TRBJ1-6, with 10 bases identical to TRBD1. V lost 4 bases to trimming and J lost 0 bases; unmatched junction nucleotides: 4. Germline values: CDR1 SGHRS, CDR2 YFSETQ. This CDR3 has 17 residues. CDR3: CASSPGDRGSYNSPLHF. CDR3 DNA sequence: TGCGCCAGCAGCCCCGGGGACAGGGGCTCCTATAATTCACCCCTCCACTTT.

V is TRBV18 and J is TRBJ1-2; the match to TRBD1 covers 9 bases. The CDR3 runs 15 residues. With 4 bases clipped from V and 2 bases from J, the junction kept 5 bases outside the gene matches. Germline lookup yields CDR1 KGHSH and CDR2 LQKENI. CDR3 DNA sequence: TGTGCCAGCTCACTCTACAGGGGGCACAACTATGGCTACACCTTC. Its translation: CASSLYRGHNYGYTF.

CDR3 DNA: TGTGCCAGTAGTGAAGGAGACAGCGACAATGAGCAGTTCTTC. The encoded protein is CASSEGDSDNEQFF. The chain recombines TRBV19 with TRBJ2-1; the D gene is possibly TRBD1 (5 bases). The CDR3 length is 14 residues. Germline-derived CDR1 and CDR2 are LNHDA and SQIVND (reference sequence). Trimming cost V 5 bases and J 5 bases, with 13 bases left between them.

The chain combines TRBV5-1 with TRBJ2-7, with 14 bases aligning to TRBD2. CDR1 is SGHRS, CDR2 YFSETQ, per germline. This CDR3 spans 14 amino acids. The V gene end was trimmed by 4 bases and the J gene end by 4 bases; junction bases not matched to a gene: 1. This CDR3 is CASSGTSGSYEQYF. The CDR3 DNA sequence: TGCGCCAGCAGCGGGACTAGCGGGAGTTACGAGCAGTACTTC.

The V gene is TRBV19, the J gene TRBJ2-4; TRBD1 matches at 7 bases. The CDR3 has 15 residues. V shed 1 base, J shed 4 bases, and the junction held 4 bases outside the gene matches. Germline CDR1 and CDR2: LNHDA and SQIVND (reference sequence). The DNA for the CDR3 is TGTGCCAGTAGTATAGGGTTGGGACAGAAAAACATTCAGTACTTC. Protein: CASSIGLGQKNIQYF.

The chain carries TRBV27 and TRBJ2-7; D gene ambiguous. This CDR3 comprises 13 residues. CDR1 MNHEY and CDR2 SMNVEV come from the germline V gene (reference sequence). V was shortened by 10 bases and J by 2 bases, with 15 bases between the two germline ends. Here the CDR3 DNA reads TGTGCCATGAGAGAGGTTTCCGCCTACGAGCAGTACTTC. It translates to CAMREVSAYEQYF.

The gene calls are TRBV9 and TRBJ1-3; 8 bases are shared with TRBD1. Germline CDR1 reads SGDLS; CDR2 reads YYNGEE. V lost 3 bases and J lost 4; bases outside the gene matches: 9. The CDR3 length is 16 residues. In DNA form, the CDR3 reads TGTGCCAGCAGCGGAGTGACAGGGGAGGGAGGAAACACCATATATTTT. Encoded protein: CASSGVTGEGGNTIYF.

The V gene is TRBV5-6, the J gene TRBJ2-1; 10 nucleotides align to TRBD1. The CDR3 sequence is 14 residues long. Trimming at V came to 4 bases and at J to 8 bases, leaving 6 bases not matched to a gene. Germline CDR1 is SGHDT and CDR2 is YYEEEE. CDR3 nucleotides: TGTGCCAGCAGCCCCGGGACAGGGGTAGATGAGCAGTTCTTC. Amino acid sequence: CASSPGTGVDEQFF.

The rearrangement uses TRBV11-3 and TRBJ1-1; tentative D call: TRBD1 (5 bases). The CDR3 is 15 residues long. Looked up from germline, CDR1 is SGHNT and CDR2 is YENEEA. V lost 5 bases to trimming and J lost 1 base, with 14 bases between them. The CDR3 DNA reads as TGTGCCAGCAGCCCCGCGGGGGGGTCGAACACTGAAGCTTTCTTT. Translating gives CASSPAGGSNTEAFF. Filled out from reference TRBV11-3 and TRBJ1-1, the complete variable domain reads EAGVVQSPRYKIIEKKQPVAFWCNPISGHNTLYWYLQNLGQGPELLIRYENEEAVDDSQLPKDRFSAERLKGVDSTLKIQPAELGDSAVYLCASSPAGGSNTEAFFGQGTRLTVV.

To note about this clone: Germline is not matched at one junction end, which may reflect a read error. The chain uses TRBV11-3 and TRBJ1-1; perhaps TRBD1 as D (5 bases). CDR1 is SGHNT and CDR2 is YENEEA in the germline V gene. This CDR3 region has 14 residues. CDR3 DNA: TGTGCCAGCAGCTTATGGCAGTTTGGGACTGAAGCTTTTTTT. Amino acid sequence: CASSLWQFGTEAFF.

The J gene is TRBJ2-1, the V gene TRBV4-1; the match to TRBD2 covers 13 bases. Germline loops: CDR1 MGHRA, CDR2 YSYEKL. Trimming cost V 5 bases and J 4 bases; bases outside gene matches: 8. The CDR3 is 17 amino acids. CDR3 region: CASSKFGTSGIYNEQFF. In nucleotides, the CDR3 is TGCGCCAGCAGCAAGTTTGGGACTAGCGGGATATACAATGAGCAGTTCTTC.

The chain joins TRBV3-1 (or the pseudogene TRBV3-2) to TRBJ2-3; TRBD2 matches at 11 bases. After removal of 4 bases from V and 6 bases from J, the junction contained 6 bases not matched to a gene. CDR1 and CDR2 (germline): LGHDT, YNNKEL (reference sequence). This CDR3 is 15 amino acids long. The CDR3 region is CASSLAGGPHDTQYF. DNA of the CDR3: TGTGCCAGCAGCCTAGCGGGAGGGCCTCATGATACGCAGTATTTT.